This TCR beta chain was documented in a study of T cell repertoires in cytomegalovirus infection. Study at large: Public TCR beta signatures provided an indication of both CMV infection and a matching HLA type. Study-wide results and limits: Clonotype analysis showed dominance of the ex vivo response by HLA-C-restricted CMV-specific TCR beta clonotypes.

Worth noting for this clonotype: Its antigen is unknown. One end of the junction fails to match germline, which may point to a read error.

TCRdb analysed the reads with MiXCR anew, one entry per CDR3 protein. Among approximately 700,000 distinct CDR3 sequences listed, less than 40% were seen once. CDR1 MDHEN and CDR2 SYDVKM come from the germline V gene. CDR3 length: 15 residues. The rearrangement uses TRBV28 and TRBJ1-2; perhaps TRBD1 as D (6 bases). The sample was PBMCs. The sequence was collected from a human donor in good health (CMV status not recorded). Some clones in this sample may be carry-over from other donors' samples. The chain's CDR3 is CASSSSGVPNYGSTF. The CDR3 DNA is TGTGCCAGCAGTTCGTCAGGGGTTCCTAACTATGGCTCCACCTTC.